This T cell receptor beta chain was identified during a study of cytomegalovirus exposure and HLA in healthy donors. This clone occurred once. Its antigen is not identified. The PCR contained 60 Vbeta and 13 Jbeta primers. This table comes from immunoSEQ multiplex PCR, and its TCRdb copy is limited to in-frame clones, with some not included. The table lists about 140,000 clones, about 80% of them singletons. Study-wide points: Most subjects' HLA-A and HLA-B alleles were reportedly predicted from TCR beta sequences. Earlier analysis found most TCR beta V segments productive about 90% or about 30% of the time. Fewer N-insertions than the roughly 630-donor mean were reportedly shown by an Asian-associated ancestry cluster in a later analysis.

This CDR3 region has 13 residues. The germline V gene encodes CDR1 SEHNR and CDR2 FQNEAQ (reference sequence). Losses at the gene ends were 6 bases for V and 3 bases for J; bases not matched to a gene: 2. This TCR was recovered from a man aged 25-45 years in good health and CMV-seropositive. The chain is built from TRBV7-9 and TRBJ2-5, with 9 positions matching TRBD2. The sequencing sample was made of PBMCs. DNA of the CDR3: TGTGCCAGCAGGACTAGCGGTAAAGAGACCCAGTACTTC. The encoded protein is CASRTSGKETQYF.